A single sample gave rise to the 27 T cell receptor beta chains below, sequenced in a study of cytomegalovirus exposure and HLA in healthy donors. The PCR had 60 Vbeta and 13 Jbeta primers. Using immunoSEQ multiplex PCR, the repertoire was profiled, and TCRdb retains in-frame clones only, with some absent. The sample contains roughly 140,000 clones, 55% to 75% of which appear only once. The sequenced material came from PBMCs. These receptors were collected from an older woman in good health and CMV-seropositive.

This clone was counted only a few times. The chain employs TRBV18 and TRBJ1-1, with D hard to call. Trimming cost V 0 bases and J 4 bases, with 9 bases left between them. Germline-derived CDR1 and CDR2 are KGHSH and LQKENI. The length of the CDR3 is 14 residues. CDR3 in DNA: TGTGCCAGCTCACCACCGAGGGAGGGCACTGAAGCTTTCTTT. It encodes CASSPPREGTEAFF. Full variable domain (missing parts from reference TRBV18 and TRBJ1-1): NAGVMQNPRHLVRRRGQEARLRCSPMKGHSHVYWYRQLPEEGLKFMVYLQKENIIDESGMPKERFSAEFPKEGPSILRIQQVVRGDSAAYFCASSPPREGTEAFFGQGTRLTVV.

The rearrangement uses TRBV7-8 and TRBJ2-2; perhaps TRBD1 as D (5 bases). Trimming removed 2 bases at V and 4 bases at J, with 14 bases between. This CDR3 region has 16 residues. The germline V gene has CDR1 SGHVS and CDR2 FQNEAQ. The CDR3 reads CASSLTGYTPTGELFF. In DNA, the CDR3 is TGTGCCAGCAGCTTAACAGGTTATACCCCCACCGGGGAGCTGTTTTTT.

This clone was counted a few times. The chain employs TRBV28 and TRBJ2-1, with D tentatively TRBD2 (5 bases). There are 15 residues in the CDR3. V dropped 6 bases and J dropped 3 bases, with 15 bases sitting between them. Germline loops: CDR1 MDHEN, CDR2 SYDVKM. CDR3 sequence (DNA): TGTGCCAGCAGCCCCATGGGGAGACACTACAATGAGCAGTTCTTC. Translated, it gives CASSPMGRHYNEQFF.

This clone was seen a few times. This chain uses TRBV4-1 with TRBJ2-1; D is uncertain. Trimming took 4 bases from V and 1 from J, leaving 5 bases between them. Germline-derived CDR1 and CDR2 are MGHRA and YSYEKL. The CDR3 sequence is 13 residues long. CDR3 sequence (DNA): TGCGCCAGCAGCCCCCGGTCCTACAATGAGCAGTTCTTC. This translates into CASSPRSYNEQFF.

The gene calls are TRBV19 and TRBJ1-3; D gene unclear. Trimming took 5 bases from V and 3 from J, leaving 8 bases between them. The germline V gene has CDR1 LNHDA and CDR2 SQIVND (reference sequence). CDR3 size: 13 residues. The CDR3 loop reads CASSPRDGNTIYF. The CDR3 nucleotides read TGTGCCAGTAGTCCCCGGGATGGAAACACCATATATTTT.

The chain is built from TRBV28 and TRBJ2-1, with 8 nucleotides matching TRBD2. This CDR3 region has 14 residues. From germline, CDR1 is MDHEN and CDR2 SYDVKM. V shed 2 bases and J 9 bases; nucleotides not matched to a gene: 6. CDR3 sequence reads: CASSLAGGSGEQFF. The CDR3 DNA reads as TGTGCCAGCAGTTTAGCGGGAGGAAGCGGTGAGCAGTTCTTC.

The chain couples TRBV7-2 to TRBJ2-5; 10 bases align to TRBD2. The CDR3 loop spans 14 amino acids. J lost 11 bases, V lost 1 base, and 7 bases had no gene match. In germline, CDR1 is SGHTA, CDR2 FQGNSA. The CDR3 reads CASSLGTSGAEQYF. CDR3 DNA sequence: TGTGCCAGCAGCTTAGGGACTAGCGGCGCAGAGCAGTACTTC.

This clone turned up a few times. V is TRBV9 and J is TRBJ2-3; D may be TRBD2 (6 bases). V was clipped by 0 bases and J by 3 bases, with 11 bases between them. The CDR3 spans 15 residues. The germline gives CDR1 SGDLS, CDR2 YYNGEE. The CDR3, as DNA: TGTGCCAGCAGCGTAGGCGGAGGGTGGACAGATACGCAGTATTTT. Its protein is CASSVGGGWTDTQYF. Filled out from reference TRBV9 and TRBJ2-3, the complete variable domain reads DSGVTQTPKHLITATGQRVTLRCSPRSGDLSVYWYQQSLDQGLQFLIQYYNGEERAKGNILERFSAQQFPDLHSELNLSSLELGDSALYFCASSVGGGWTDTQYFGPGTRLTVL.

This clone was counted a single time. Written as DNA, the CDR3 is TGTGCCTGGAGTCCCTCCGCCCGGGACAGGGGGAGGAAGGGTGGCTACACCTTC. This gives the protein CAWSPSARDRGRKGGYTF. This chain uses TRBV30 with TRBJ1-2, with 11 bases matching TRBD1. This CDR3 region has 18 residues. Germline V gene sequence: CDR1 GTSNPN, CDR2 SVGIG (reference sequence). J lost 7 bases, V lost 2 bases, and 18 bases had no gene match. The entire variable domain, with the rest obtained from reference TRBV30 and TRBJ1-2, is as follows: SQTIHQWPATLVQPVGSPLSLECTVEGTSNPNLYWYRQAAGRGLQLLFYSVGIGQISSEVPQNLSASRPQDRQFILSSKKLLLSDSGFYLCAWSPSARDRGRKGGYTFGSGTRLTVV.

As for this clone: Other DNA sequences from this sample encode an identical CDR3 as well. The chain is built from TRBV5-1 and TRBJ2-5; 9 nucleotides line up with TRBD2. In germline, CDR1 is SGHRS, CDR2 YFSETQ. The CDR3 loop spans 14 amino acids. V was pared by 0 bases and J by 4 bases, with 1 base of the junction left unmatched. The CDR3 spells CASSLVAGAETQYF. The CDR3 DNA reads TGCGCCAGCAGCTTGGTAGCGGGAGCAGAGACCCAGTACTTC.

The chain recombines TRBV4-2 with TRBJ2-5; 7 bases fit TRBD2. The J segment lost 1 base and the V segment lost 1 base, leaving 12 bases of the junction unmatched. Germline V CDR1 and CDR2: LGHNA, YNFKEQ. There are 18 residues in the CDR3. CDR3 DNA sequence: TGTGCCAGCAGCCAAGCCCCGGGGGAGGGGAAGGGCCAAGAGACCCAGTACTTC. It encodes CASSQAPGEGKGQETQYF.

V gene TRBV7-9 combines with J gene TRBJ2-7; weak D call: TRBD2 (5 bases). Trimming shortened V by 1 base and J by 6 bases, and 13 bases separated the two germline ends. From germline, CDR1 is SEHNR and CDR2 FQNEAQ (reference sequence). The CDR3 sequence is 14 residues long. The CDR3 sequence is CASSLDSSSVEQYF. The CDR3 nucleotides are TGTGCCAGCAGCTTAGATTCTAGCTCGGTCGAGCAGTACTTC. The variable domain in full, with the rest retrieved from reference TRBV7-9 and TRBJ2-7, is DTGVSQNPRHKITKRGQNVTFRCDPISEHNRLYWYRQTLGQGPEFLTYFQNEAQLEKSRLLSDRFSAERPKGSFSTLEIQRTEQGDSAMYLCASSLDSSSVEQYFGPGTRLTVT.

The sample holds one count of this clone. The V call is TRBV28, the J call TRBJ2-7; 12 bases fit TRBD1. This CDR3 is built from 18 residues. The V gene end was trimmed by 4 bases and the J gene end by 0 bases; junction bases not matched to a gene: 10. Germline CDR1 reads MDHEN; CDR2 reads SYDVKM. The CDR3 DNA is TGTGCCAGCAGTTCTCCGGGACAGGGGGCGAGGTTCTCCTACGAGCAGTACTTC. Its protein product is CASSSPGQGARFSYEQYF. The variable domain in full, with the rest retrieved from reference TRBV28 and TRBJ2-7, is DVKVTQSSRYLVKRTGEKVFLECVQDMDHENMFWYRQDPGLGLRLIYFSYDVKMKEKGDIPEGYSVSREKKERFSLILESASTNQTSMYLCASSSPGQGARFSYEQYFGPGTRLTVT.

The chain employs TRBV2 and TRBJ1-5, with 8 positions matching TRBD1. CDR1 SNHLY and CDR2 FYNNEI come from the germline V gene. Trimming cost V 8 bases and J 2 bases; bases outside gene matches: 2. The CDR3 sequence is 13 residues long. CDR3 protein: CASDRGGNQPQHF. The CDR3 nucleotides read TGTGCCAGCGACAGGGGCGGCAATCAGCCCCAGCATTTT.

Only a few counts were recorded for this clone. The junction shows a germline mismatch at one end, possibly a read error. This rearrangement joins TRBV11-2 to TRBJ2-5, with a possible D match to TRBD2 (5 bases). Germline V lookup: CDR1 SGHAT, CDR2 FQNNGV. This CDR3 spans 13 amino acids. The CDR3 sequence is CASSLGGQVTQYF. DNA of the CDR3: TGTGCCAGCAGCTTAGGAGGGCAAGTGACCCAGTACTTC.

J is TRBJ2-3 and V is TRBV30; the match to TRBD1 covers 8 bases. The CDR3 sequence is 15 residues long. CDR1 is GTSNPN and CDR2 is SVGIG in the germline V gene (reference sequence). With V trimmed by 0 bases and J by 5 bases, 7 bases remained unmatched. CDR3 coding DNA: TGTGCCTGGAGTGTACAGGGGGGAAGTATAGATACGCAGTATTTT. This codes for CAWSVQGGSIDTQYF. Full variable domain (outside the CDR3, taken from reference TRBV30 and TRBJ2-3): SQTIHQWPATLVQPVGSPLSLECTVEGTSNPNLYWYRQAAGRGLQLLFYSVGIGQISSEVPQNLSASRPQDRQFILSSKKLLLSDSGFYLCAWSVQGGSIDTQYFGPGTRLTVL.

This chain uses TRBV5-4 with TRBJ2-1, with D possibly matching TRBD2 (5 bases). The V and J ends lost 3 bases and 9 bases respectively, with 22 bases between them. The CDR3 runs to 16 residues. Germline V CDR1 and CDR2: SGHNT, YYREEE (reference sequence). The chain's CDR3 is CASSSGSRHTIGEQFF. The CDR3 DNA reads as TGTGCCAGCAGCTCGGGGAGCCGTCATACAATAGGTGAGCAGTTCTTC.

This rearrangement joins TRBV30 to TRBJ2-7; 12 bases fit TRBD2. The V gene end was trimmed by 8 bases and the J gene end by 2 bases; junction bases not matched to a gene: 4. Germline V gene data show CDR1 as GTSNPN and CDR2 as SVGIG (reference sequence). The CDR3 loop spans 13 amino acids. Written as DNA, the CDR3 is TGTGCCAATGGACTAGCGGGAACCTACGAGCAGTACTTC. Its protein product is CANGLAGTYEQYF.

The chain recombines TRBV7-2 with TRBJ2-3, with D hard to call. The CDR3 extends over 13 amino acids. Germline CDR1 and CDR2: SGHTA and FQGNSA. Deletions cut 1 base from V and 4 bases from J, with 6 bases between. The CDR3 protein is CASSLVSPDTQYF. The CDR3 coding sequence is TGTGCCAGCAGCTTAGTTAGCCCAGATACGCAGTATTTT. Drawing the rest from reference TRBV7-2 and TRBJ2-3, the complete variable domain is GAGVSQSPSNKVTEKGKDVELRCDPISGHTALYWYRQSLGQGLEFLIYFQGNSAPDKSGLPSDRFSAERTGGSVSTLTIQRTQQEDSAVYLCASSLVSPDTQYFGPGTRLTVL.

This chain connects TRBV11-2 to TRBJ1-1, with D maybe TRBD1 (6 bases). Germline V gene lookup returns CDR1 SGHAT and CDR2 FQNNGV. Trimming left V 6 bases short and J 6 bases short, with 14 bases between. The CDR3 spans 13 residues. CDR3 nucleotide sequence: TGTGCCAGCAGTGGACAGTTAGTGTCTGAAGCTTTCTTT. It is translated as CASSGQLVSEAFF.

The chain combines TRBV7-3 with TRBJ1-2; perhaps TRBD1 as D (5 bases). The CDR3 totals 12 residues. V lost 7 bases and J 8 bases, leaving 14 bases between the germline ends. Germline V gene sequence: CDR1 SGHTA, CDR2 FQGTGA. The DNA for the CDR3 is TGTGCCAGCACCCCGGGCAGGGAAGGCTACACCTTC. Protein: CASTPGREGYTF. The full variable domain, completed using reference TRBV7-3 and TRBJ1-2, is GAGVSQTPSNKVTEKGKYVELRCDPISGHTALYWYRQSLGQGPEFLIYFQGTGAADDSGLPNDRFFAVRPEGSVSTLKIQRTERGDSAVYLCASTPGREGYTFGSGTRLTVV.

This chain uses TRBV5-4 with TRBJ1-2; the D is unclear. The CDR3 runs to 13 residues. The germline V and J ends were trimmed by 2 bases and 6 bases, with 11 bases remaining between them. Germline CDR1 reads SGHNT; CDR2 reads YYREEE (reference sequence). This CDR3 reads CASSLRGPDGYTF. DNA of the CDR3: TGTGCCAGCAGCTTACGAGGGCCCGATGGCTACACCTTC.

This rearrangement joins TRBV29-1 to TRBJ2-1, with 13 positions matching TRBD2. The CDR3 sequence is 15 residues long. The V and J ends lost 3 bases and 9 bases, in that order; junction bases with no gene match: 8. Germline CDR1 is SQVTM and CDR2 is ANQGSEA. The CDR3 DNA reads as TGCAGCGTTGATAGGACTAGCGGGAGAACTGGTGAGCAGTTCTTC. Residues: CSVDRTSGRTGEQFF.

This chain joins TRBV29-1 and TRBJ2-1, with no clear D. Trimming removed 4 bases at V and 3 bases at J, with 10 bases between. The CDR3 contains 13 residues. The germline gives CDR1 SQVTM, CDR2 ANQGSEA. CDR3 sequence (DNA): TGCAGCGTTGCCGTTAGTGACTACAATGAGCAGTTCTTC. Protein product: CSVAVSDYNEQFF.

V gene TRBV7-2 combines with J gene TRBJ2-2; D might be TRBD2 (5 bases). The CDR3 totals 13 residues. Deletions cut 6 bases from V and 5 bases from J, with 10 bases between. Germline assignment: CDR1 SGHTA and CDR2 FQGNSA. CDR3: CASRKLGTGELFF. As DNA, the CDR3 is TGTGCCAGCAGAAAACTAGGGACCGGGGAGCTGTTTTTT.

V is TRBV19 and J is TRBJ2-3; D is undetermined. CDR1 and CDR2 from the germline V gene are LNHDA and SQIVND (reference sequence). The ends were cut back, 3 bases at V and 6 bases at J, with 7 bases in the middle. The CDR3 runs 12 residues. CDR3 nucleotide sequence: TGTGCCAGTAGTATGACGAGGGATACGCAGTATTTT. Protein product: CASSMTRDTQYF.

The rearrangement links TRBV7-8 to TRBJ1-1, with TRBD1 matching 10 bases. The CDR3 is made up of 14 amino acids. CDR1 is SGHVS, CDR2 FQNEAQ, per germline. V lost 5 bases to trimming and J lost 5 bases; unmatched junction nucleotides: 5. The CDR3 DNA sequence: TGTGCCAGCAGCCAAGGACAGGGGGAGACTGAAGCTTTCTTT. Protein product: CASSQGQGETEAFF.